This TCR beta chain emerged from a study of CD8 T cells in Susac syndrome. Whole-study findings and limits: Expansion of clones was not seen in the CD4+ T cell repertoires of Susac syndrome.

Germline V gene sequence: CDR1 DFQATT, CDR2 SNEGSKA (reference sequence). The CDR3 has 13 residues. The V gene lost 1 base and the J gene lost 7 bases, with 13 bases spanning the gap. A quantity of about 0.5 to 1 ug RNA underwent reverse transcription using random hexamers. TCRdb re-analysed the immunoSEQ multiplex PCR reads in MiXCR, keeping a single row per CDR3 protein. The data contain more than 150,000 distinct CDR3 sequences, roughly 95% of them singletons. For this clonotype: What it binds is not known.

The sequence came from a human donor with Susac syndrome. The genes are TRBV20-1 and TRBJ1-1, with D maybe TRBD1 (5 bases). The sample comprised CD4+ T cells from PBMCs. In nucleotides, the CDR3 is TGCAGTGCTAGAGGGCAGGGCTTGAGTGAAGCTTTCTTT. Its protein is CSARGQGLSEAFF.